The entry that follows covers one T cell receptor (beta chain) sequence. The clone's antigen remains unknown. Per-nucleotide qualities are absent, and no much larger clonotype sits a single base away. TCRbeta CDR3 regions were amplified from genomic DNA by means of the immunoSEQ Assay, a bias-controlled multiplex PCR. As for how the authors treated the data: The number of nucleated cells in each sample was estimated from the amplification of reference gene primers within the assay. Sequence reads were collapsed and filtered to measure the absolute abundance of every unique TCRbeta CDR3 rearrangement. For each sample, productive Simpson clonality was calculated as the square root of Simpson's diversity index over productive rearrangements. TCRdb holds this immuneACCESS table with in-frame rearrangements only. Some clones are missing; in checked studies, unresolved V genes explain under half, and the rest has no known cause. V, J and clone size were drawn from that table, and D and trimming were deduced from the DNA. The sample includes tens of thousands of clones, with around nine tenths observed a single time. 9.5% to 15% of the sample is held by the ten biggest clonotypes.

The data were taken from a study of blood T cell repertoires in COVID-19 (dated by TCRdb to 2020 to 2022). General notes on the study: Samples from collaborators originated in the United States, Italy and Spain and spanned both the acute and convalescent phases of COVID-19. Sample metadata almost always included a de-identified subject ID, COVID-19 status, age in years and sex. Subjects who had been exposed to COVID-19, were actively infected with it, or had recovered from it provided the deeply sampled blood TCRbeta repertoires that made up the dataset. The prospective study material was composed of cDNA or gDNA derived from T cells, B-cell-depleted T cells, or PBMCs. The repertoires were released in a freely available public database meant as a resource for research on the immune response to SARS-CoV-2. The samples were drawn from the first 160 participants of the ongoing ImmuneRACE study and from 1,254 subjects provided by 6 global collaborators. Where available, HLA class I and class II types were taken from metadata supplied by the sample provider and were not determined by assay-based typing. Study-wide findings and limitations: How much clinical and demographic metadata was included differed by source and by participant, and the metadata was provided uncurated.

At the junction V is shortened by 7 bases and J by 3 bases, with 6 bases in between. The germline V gene encodes CDR1 LNHDA and CDR2 SQIVND (reference sequence). Its CDR3 holds 12 amino acids, cysteine through phenylalanine. Kept here is only the CDR3 DNA, which spans 36 bases and is read in frame from base 1. Each collaborating institution followed its own protocols to collect whole blood in K2EDTA tubes. For TCRbeta analysis, collaborators shipped samples as frozen whole blood, isolated PBMCs, or DNA extracted from either of those sample types. The source material was peripheral blood. This chain joins TRBV19 to TRBJ1-4; the D gene cannot be resolved reliably. The source of this sequence is a man aged 65 to 79 with active or convalescent COVID-19. The CDR3: CASTGANEKLFF. The DNA reads as follows: TGTGCCAGTACGGGAGCTAATGAAAAACTGTTTTTT.